The clone carrying this T cell receptor (beta chain) appeared a few times. Its cognate antigen is unknown. The sample is drawn from a study of response to subunit inactivated influenza vaccine. Study observations and caveats: Researchers suggested that each seasonal influenza vaccination recruits few new T cells.

Germline V gene sequence: CDR1 SQVTM, CDR2 ANQGSEA. Trimming removed 4 bases from V and 1 base from J; junction bases left unmatched: 6. CDR3 size: 14 residues. One entry per CDR3 protein, called by TCRdb with MiXCR from the RT-PCR reads. This table has 750,000 to 850,000 distinct CDR3 sequences, around 20% appearing once. The receptor comes from a man aged 45-65 years who received an inactivated influenza vaccine. The input for sequencing was PBMCs from blood, taken 4 to 6 days after vaccination. The V call is TRBV29-1, the J call TRBJ2-5, with 7 bases lining up with TRBD1. The CDR3 coding sequence is TGCAGCGTTGGACAGGGCCTACTCCAAGAGACCCAGTACTTC. It translates to CSVGQGLLQETQYF. The entire variable domain, with the rest obtained from reference TRBV29-1 and TRBJ2-5, is as follows: SAVISQKPSRDICQRGTSLTIQCQVDSQVTMMFWYRQQPGQSLTLIATANQGSEATYESGFVIDKFPISRPNLTFSTLTVSNMSPEDSSIYLCSVGQGLLQETQYFGPGTRLLVL.